This T cell receptor (beta chain) is from a study of blood T cell repertoires in COVID-19 (dated by TCRdb to 2018 to 2020). About the investigation overall: The collaborator samples originated in the United States, Italy and Spain and spanned the acute and convalescent phases of COVID-19. The sample metadata nearly always contained a de-identified subject ID, COVID-19 status, age in years and sex. Deeply sampled blood TCRbeta repertoires from subjects exposed to, actively infected with, or recovered from COVID-19 were included in the dataset. Where available, HLA class I and class II types were obtained from metadata supplied by the sample provider rather than from assay-based typing. A freely available public database, intended as a resource for researchers studying the immune response to SARS-CoV-2, is where the repertoires were released. The samples were drawn from the first 160 participants of the ongoing ImmuneRACE study and from over 950 subjects provided by 6 global collaborators. The prospective study material was composed of cDNA or gDNA derived from T cells, B-cell-depleted T cells, or PBMCs. The study at large found these results: The quantity of clinical and demographic metadata differed by source and by participant and was supplied without curation.

Notes on this clone: The antigen it recognizes is unknown. Nothing much larger sits one base from this clone, and base qualities are not available.

The collaborating institutions used their own protocols to collect whole blood in K2EDTA tubes. For TCRbeta analysis, collaborators shipped samples in one of three forms: frozen whole blood, isolated PBMCs, or DNA extracted from either of those sample types. Taken from the germline V gene, the CDR1 and CDR2 loops are SQVTM and ANQGSEA. The CDR3 runs 13 residues from the cysteine to the phenylalanine. Only the CDR3 region is kept as DNA, spanning 39 bases read in frame from base 1. V loses 7 bases at its end and J loses 1 base; junction bases beyond the gene matches: 3. TCRbeta CDR3 regions were amplified from genomic DNA using the immunoSEQ Assay, a bias-controlled multiplex PCR. Under the source paper's analysis protocol: Nucleated cell counts per sample were estimated from amplification of reference gene primers within the assay. To quantify the absolute abundance of each unique TCRbeta CDR3 rearrangement, sequence reads were collapsed and filtered. For each sample, productive Simpson clonality was calculated as the square root of Simpson's diversity index across productive rearrangements. TCRdb's version of the immuneACCESS table is confined to in-frame rearrangements and falls short of the full clone set. An unresolved V gene accounts for under half of the shortfall where checked; the remainder is of unknown origin. V, J and clone size reflect that table, while D and trimming were determined from the DNA. Across this sample there are over 200,000 clones, with approximately 85% seen only once. Clones ranked in the top ten supply approximately 8% of the sample.

Sequenced sample: peripheral blood. The V and J genes are TRBV29-1 and TRBJ1-1, with 10 bases matching TRBD1. The TCR was taken from a woman in her 50s with active or convalescent COVID-19. The CDR3 reads CSGRQGANTEAFF. Read as DNA, the sequence is TGCAGCGGACGACAGGGGGCGAACACTGAAGCTTTCTTT. Extended through the reference TRBV29-1 and TRBJ1-1 proteins, this CDR3 yields the full variable domain: SAVISQKPSRDICQRGTSLTIQCQVDSQVTMMFWYRQQPGQSLTLIATANQGSEATYESGFVIDKFPISRPNLTFSTLTVSNMSPEDSSIYLCSGRQGANTEAFFGQGTRLTVV.